These 7 T cell receptor beta chains came from one sample sequenced in a study of blood T cell repertoires in COVID-19. Repertoires were generated with immunoSEQ multiplex PCR, while TCRdb's copy carries only in-frame clones and drops some. The sample carries 100,000 to 150,000 clones, around 76% recorded once. Sequencing was carried out using peripheral blood. These receptors all stem from a man aged 65-85 years with acute or convalescent COVID-19.

The chain joins TRBV15 to TRBJ1-2; D unclear. Germline V gives CDR1 LNHNV, CDR2 YYDKDF (reference sequence). The ends were cut back, 0 bases at V and 6 bases at J, with 11 bases in the middle. This CDR3 region has 14 residues. The CDR3: CATSREAANHGYTF. CDR3 DNA sequence: TGTGCCACCAGCAGAGAGGCGGCGAATCATGGCTACACCTTC.

This clone showed up just a few times. The chain links TRBV13 to TRBJ1-1, with no clear D. This CDR3 comprises 12 residues. The V and J ends lost 6 bases and 2 bases respectively, with 7 bases between them. Germline values: CDR1 PRHDT, CDR2 FYEKMQ (reference sequence). The CDR3 protein is CASSQINTEAFF. CDR3 coding DNA: TGTGCCAGCAGTCAGATAAACACTGAAGCTTTCTTT.

The chain is built from TRBV25-1 and TRBJ2-7, with a tentative D call TRBD2 (6 bases). V lost 5 bases and J 7 bases, leaving 15 bases between the germline ends. The V gene's germline CDR1 is MGHDK and CDR2 SYGVNS. The CDR3 loop spans 13 amino acids. The CDR3 DNA is TGTGCCAGCAGTCAGTCGGGAGCGGAGGAGCAGTACTTC. It codes for CASSQSGAEEQYF.

This chain joins TRBV5-1 and TRBJ2-7, with TRBD1 matching 9 bases. V trimming: 1 base; J trimming: 2 bases; junction bases outside the gene matches: 4. The CDR3 is made up of 15 amino acids. CDR1 is SGHRS and CDR2 is YFSETQ in the germline V gene. The CDR3 bases are TGCGCCAGCAGCTTGAAGGGGACAGGGACCTACGAGCAGTACTTC. Its translation: CASSLKGTGTYEQYF.

This clone turned up a few times. The chain uses TRBV5-1 and TRBJ1-1, with a possible D match to TRBD1 (6 bases). Trimming removed 4 bases at V and 7 bases at J, with 23 bases between. Germline-derived CDR1 and CDR2 are SGHRS and YFSETQ. This CDR3 has 16 residues. In DNA, the CDR3 is TGCGCCAGCAGCCATACACCCTCACAGGGACGATTTGAAGCTTTCTTT. Protein product: CASSHTPSQGRFEAFF. Filled out from reference TRBV5-1 and TRBJ1-1, the complete variable domain reads KAGVTQTPRYLIKTRGQQVTLSCSPISGHRSVSWYQQTPGQGLQFLFEYFSETQRNKGNFPGRFSGRQFSNSRSEMNVSTLELGDSALYLCASSHTPSQGRFEAFFGQGTRLTVV.

J is TRBJ2-7 and V is TRBV29-1; 10 bases are a match to TRBD2. This CDR3 comprises 13 residues. The J segment lost 2 bases and the V segment lost 7 bases, leaving 5 bases of the junction unmatched. Germline V lookup: CDR1 SQVTM, CDR2 ANQGSEA. CDR3 nucleotide sequence: TGCAGCGCTGGACTAGCGGATGCCTACGAGCAGTACTTC. Translated, it gives CSAGLADAYEQYF.

The chain has TRBV5-6 and TRBJ2-1, with TRBD2 matching 9 bases. With 1 base clipped from V and 6 bases from J, the junction kept 5 bases outside the gene matches. Per the germline V gene, CDR1 is SGHDT and CDR2 is YYEEEE. The length of the CDR3 is 15 residues. In nucleotides, the CDR3 is TGTGCCAGCAGCTTGCGTGGCGGGGGGGCCAATGAGCAGTTCTTC. It yields the protein CASSLRGGGANEQFF.